Sequencing of this TCR beta chain was carried out in a study of glioma-infiltrating T cells after dendritic cell vaccination. Study details: The vaccine used monocyte-derived dendritic cells pulsed overnight with autologous tumor lysate. Dendritic cell vaccine was injected intradermally three times, biweekly.

TCRdb's table, derived via immunoSEQ multiplex PCR, lists solely in-frame clones and lacks some. The data hold roughly 100,000 clones, with more than 75% observed a single time. The germline gives CDR1 SGHAT, CDR2 FQNNGV. This CDR3 has 15 residues. V was clipped by 2 bases and J by 0 bases, with 11 bases between them. V usage is TRBV11-2 and J usage is TRBJ2-7; tentatively, D is TRBD1 (6 bases). Material: blood, obtained before dendritic cell vaccination. This TCR derives from a human donor with glioblastoma. CDR3 in amino acids: CASSLFRDTSYEQYF. The CDR3 region has the DNA TGTGCCAGCAGCTTATTCCGGGACACCTCCTACGAGCAGTACTTC.